Below, 2 T cell receptor beta chains from the same sample are listed, as sequenced in a study of CD8 T cells in ankylosing spondylitis. Study-wide findings and caveats: Apparently characteristic of ankylosing spondylitis blood was a TCR beta motif (about eight highly homologous variants).

MiXCR was run by TCRdb on the 5' RACE reads, yielding one entry per CDR3 protein. The sample has 130,000 or so distinct CDR3 sequences, roughly 15% seen once; the top ten hold about 30%. These receptors' targets are unknown. Specimen: blood, either unsorted or a sorted T cell fraction (not recorded which). These TCRs come from a male donor with ankylosing spondylitis.

This clonotype has more than one count but fewer than ten. This sequence joins TRBV7-2 and TRBJ2-1; D unresolved. Germline V gene data show CDR1 as SGHTA and CDR2 as FQGNSA. This CDR3 comprises 17 residues. The V end was cut by 10 bases, the J end by 0 bases, with 22 bases between. The CDR3 spells CATKSYAQILSYNEQFF. The CDR3 bases are TGTGCCACCAAATCCTACGCCCAAATCCTCTCCTACAATGAGCAGTTCTTC.

The chain has TRBV28 and TRBJ1-1; no reliable D call. V was cut by 2 bases and J by 8 bases, with 9 bases left in between. Germline-derived CDR1 and CDR2 are MDHEN and SYDVKM. The CDR3 is 12 residues long. The CDR3 DNA reads TGTGCCAGCAGTTTAGGACCGAGCGAAGCTTTCTTT. This codes for CASSLGPSEAFF.